The subject of this entry is one T cell receptor beta chain. Its antigen is not yet known. The input lacks base qualities; no much larger clone sits a single base away. Each collaborating institution followed its own protocols to collect whole blood in K2EDTA tubes. Collaborator samples were shipped for TCRbeta analysis as frozen whole blood, isolated PBMCs, or DNA extracted from either sample type. These data originate in a study of blood T cell repertoires in COVID-19 (dated by TCRdb to 2020 to 2022). General notes on the study: Samples from collaborators originated in the United States, Italy and Spain and spanned both the acute and convalescent phases of COVID-19. The material from the prospective study consisted of cDNA or gDNA derived from T cells, B-cell-depleted T cells, or PBMCs. The dataset comprised deeply sampled blood TCRbeta repertoires from subjects exposed to, actively infected with, or recovered from COVID-19. The repertoires were released in a freely available public database meant as a resource for research on the immune response to SARS-CoV-2. Samples came from the ongoing ImmuneRACE study (first 160 participants) plus 1,254 subjects from 6 global collaborators. A de-identified subject ID, COVID-19 status, age in years and sex were almost always included in the sample metadata. Where available, HLA class I and class II types were obtained from metadata supplied by the sample provider rather than from assay-based typing.

TCRbeta CDR3 regions were amplified from genomic DNA by means of the immunoSEQ Assay, a bias-controlled multiplex PCR. Per the authors' processing: The number of nucleated cells in each sample was estimated by amplification of reference gene primers within the assay. To quantify the absolute abundance of each unique TCRbeta CDR3 rearrangement, sequence reads were collapsed and filtered. For each sample, productive Simpson clonality was calculated by taking the square root of Simpson's diversity index across productive rearrangements. TCRdb obtained this table from immuneACCESS and retained in-frame rearrangements with V and J assigned. These tables miss some clones; where compared with another copy, unresolved V genes account for less than half of the shortfall, and the remainder is unexplained. D and trimming were read from the DNA, whereas the V and J calls and clone size are those reported in that table. For this sample the table gives roughly 200,000 clones, of which approximately 85% were detected only once. Of the sample, more than 2.5% is held by the ten largest clones.

From the cysteine through the phenylalanine, the CDR3 covers 17 amino acids. CDR3 DNA only is kept here, 51 bases in frame from base 1. V has 0 bases trimmed and J has 7 bases trimmed; junction bases matching no gene number 16. Based on the germline V gene (reference sequence), the CDR1 and CDR2 sequences are SGHNT and YYREEE. Findings and caveats that apply to the study as a whole: The quantity of clinical and demographic metadata differed by source and by participant and was supplied without curation.

This clonotype originated in a man in his fifties or sixties with acute or convalescent COVID-19. The specimen sequenced was peripheral blood. Rearrangement joined TRBV5-4 to TRBJ2-7; TRBD2 agrees with 7 junctional bases. The CDR3 protein: CASSLGAGSGLHGEQYF. DNA sequence: TGTGCCAGCAGCTTGGGGGCGGGTAGCGGGCTCCATGGTGAGCAGTACTTC.